This TCR beta chain was sequenced in a study of blood T cell repertoires in COVID-19. Across the whole study: Some COVID-19 samples were acute and others convalescent; all came from the United States, Italy and Spain. T cells, B-cell-depleted T cells, or PBMCs supplied cDNA or gDNA.

Original handling: Researchers report that nucleated cell counts were estimated from reference gene primer amplification. Data came from immunoSEQ multiplex PCR; TCRdb stores just in-frame clones and leaves some out. From that table come the V and J calls and clone size; the DNA was used to work out D and trimming. The sample has about 22,000 clones, about nine tenths seen once. Germline V CDR1 and CDR2: SGHKS, YYEKEE (reference sequence). V lost 0 bases and J lost 2, with 12 bases in between. CDR3 size: 15 residues. The TCR originated in a human donor with active COVID-19. The donor label of this sample is uncertain. This chain joins TRBV5-5 and TRBJ2-7; D call uncertain. Sequenced: peripheral blood. The CDR3 DNA follows: TGTGCCAGCAGCTTGGCTCCGAGTTCGACCTACGAGCAGTACTTC. This encodes CASSLAPSSTYEQYF.